Listed here are 24 T cell receptor beta chains from one sample, sequenced in a study of cytomegalovirus exposure and HLA in healthy donors. In the PCR, 60 Vbeta and 13 Jbeta primers were used. Generated by immunoSEQ multiplex PCR, the TCRdb table keeps only in-frame clones and is missing some. This sample yields 95,000 to 150,000 clones, of which about 73% are seen a single time; over 3.5% belongs to the top ten. The sequenced material came from PBMCs. The receptors were gathered from a woman aged 40-49 years in good health and CMV-seronegative.

The rearrangement links TRBV19 to TRBJ1-2; TRBD1 is a possible D gene (5 bases). Germline CDR1 LNHDA, CDR2 SQIVND (reference sequence). The germline V and J ends were trimmed by 1 base and 2 bases, with 11 bases remaining between them. This CDR3 has 15 residues. CDR3: CASSIGYQGNYGYTF. For the CDR3, the DNA is TGTGCCAGTAGTATAGGATACCAGGGCAACTATGGCTACACCTTC. The entire variable domain, with the rest obtained from reference TRBV19 and TRBJ1-2, is as follows: DGGITQSPKYLFRKEGQNVTLSCEQNLNHDAMYWYRQDPGQGLRLIYYSQIVNDFQKGDIAEGYSVSREKKESFPLTVTSAQKNPTAFYLCASSIGYQGNYGYTFGSGTRLTVV.

This clone was recorded only once. V gene TRBV10-3 combines with J gene TRBJ2-3; weak D call: TRBD1 (5 bases). The CDR3 is 13 amino acids. Germline CDR1 reads ENHRY; CDR2 reads SYGVKD. The V end was cut by 6 bases, the J end by 1 base, with 8 bases between. The CDR3 loop reads CAIRTRGTDTQYF. For the CDR3, the DNA is TGTGCCATCAGAACCAGGGGCACAGATACGCAGTATTTT.

This clone was seen only a few times. This chain connects TRBV5-4 to TRBJ2-2, with D perhaps matching TRBD1 (5 bases). The V and J ends lost 0 bases and 3 bases respectively, with 12 bases between them. The germline V gene has CDR1 SGHNT and CDR2 YYREEE (reference sequence). The CDR3 totals 16 residues. The CDR3 spells CASSLEAGLHTGELFF. In DNA, the CDR3 is TGTGCCAGCAGCTTGGAAGCAGGGCTCCACACCGGGGAGCTGTTTTTT.

This clone was seen more than once but under ten times. Other nucleotide sequences in the sample specify the same CDR3. V gene TRBV10-3 combines with J gene TRBJ2-2; the D is unclear. Germline V gives CDR1 ENHRY, CDR2 SYGVKD. This CDR3 is built from 13 residues. V shed 7 bases and J shed 2 bases, with 8 bases lying between them. The CDR3 sequence is CAIKSANTGELFF. DNA of the CDR3: TGTGCCATCAAAAGCGCAAACACCGGGGAGCTGTTTTTT.

The chain couples TRBV10-3 to TRBJ2-3, with D maybe TRBD2 (5 bases). Per germline, CDR1 ENHRY and CDR2 SYGVKD. The length of the CDR3 is 16 residues. Trimming cost V 6 bases and J 0 bases, with 16 bases left between them. The CDR3 protein is CAISPPGYSSTDTQYF. DNA of the CDR3: TGTGCCATCAGCCCACCGGGGTACTCTAGCACAGATACGCAGTATTTT.

The J gene is TRBJ2-3, the V gene TRBV4-3, with 9 bases matching TRBD1. CDR1 LGHNA and CDR2 YSLEER come from the germline V gene. The ends lost 6 bases at V and 5 bases at J; junction bases unmatched: 9. The CDR3 is 15 residues long. The CDR3 protein is CASSPGTGMVDTQYF. CDR3 coding DNA: TGCGCCAGCAGTCCTGGGACAGGGATGGTAGATACGCAGTATTTT.

The chain combines TRBV7-8 with TRBJ2-2; 10 bases align to TRBD1. Germline V gene data show CDR1 as SGHVS and CDR2 as FQNEAQ. The CDR3 length is 17 residues. J gave up 5 bases and V 1 base, and 7 bases lay outside the gene matches. The CDR3 nucleotides are TGTGCCAGCAGCTTAGGGGGTGGGACAGGGGTGACCGGGGAGCTGTTTTTT. Its protein product is CASSLGGGTGVTGELFF.

This clone was recorded only once. The V gene is TRBV2, the J gene TRBJ1-2, with TRBD1 matching over 7 bases. The CDR3 consists of 17 residues. The J segment lost 2 bases and the V segment lost 5 bases, leaving 14 bases of the junction unmatched. Looked up from germline, CDR1 is SNHLY and CDR2 is FYNNEI. CDR3 in amino acids: CASSPTPQTGPNYGYTF. In DNA, the CDR3 is TGTGCCAGCAGTCCGACCCCGCAGACAGGGCCCAACTATGGCTACACCTTC.

Here the CDR3 DNA reads TGTGCCAGCAGTTACACCCCAGGGGATAGCTCCTACGAGCAGTACTTC. Its protein is CASSYTPGDSSYEQYF. This sequence joins TRBV6-5 and TRBJ2-7, with a weak D call TRBD1 (6 bases). The V gene lost 2 bases and the J gene lost 0 bases, with 14 bases spanning the gap. This CDR3 is built from 16 residues. Per the germline V gene, CDR1 is MNHEY and CDR2 is SVGAGI.

The chain joins TRBV7-2 to TRBJ2-1; the match to TRBD2 covers 10 bases. Trimming took 1 base from V and 10 from J; bases not matched to a gene: 4. The CDR3 covers 14 residues. The V gene's germline CDR1 is SGHTA and CDR2 FQGNSA. CDR3 sequence reads: CASSLVGSGGEQFF. The CDR3 coding sequence is TGTGCCAGCAGCTTAGTAGGTAGCGGGGGGGAGCAGTTCTTC.

This chain links TRBV7-2 with TRBJ2-1; 14 bases are shared with TRBD2. The CDR3 spans 16 residues. Germline V gene lookup returns CDR1 SGHTA and CDR2 FQGNSA. J lost 9 bases, V lost 5 bases, and 9 bases had no gene match. The CDR3 sequence: CASSGGLAGAVSEQFF. Written as DNA, the CDR3 is TGTGCCAGCAGCGGGGGACTAGCGGGGGCGGTGAGTGAGCAGTTCTTC.

This sequence joins TRBV13 and TRBJ1-4, with a tentative D call TRBD1 (6 bases). Trimming pared 2 bases from V and 4 bases from J, leaving 14 bases between. This CDR3 has 16 residues. Germline V CDR1 and CDR2: PRHDT, FYEKMQ (reference sequence). The CDR3: CASSLRSGAFNEKLFF. CDR3 nucleotide sequence: TGTGCCAGCAGCTTAAGGTCAGGGGCCTTTAATGAAAAACTGTTTTTT.

V usage is TRBV7-2 and J usage is TRBJ1-6; 9 bases match TRBD1. CDR1 and CDR2 (germline): SGHTA, FQGNSA. V gave up 5 bases and J gave up 8 bases; unmatched junction bases: 10. The CDR3 covers 16 residues. CDR3 in DNA: TGTGCCAGCAGCCAGCCGGGACAGGGCCACGATTCACCCCTCCACTTT. It yields the protein CASSQPGQGHDSPLHF. The full variable domain, rest sourced from reference TRBV7-2 and TRBJ1-6, is GAGVSQSPSNKVTEKGKDVELRCDPISGHTALYWYRQSLGQGLEFLIYFQGNSAPDKSGLPSDRFSAERTGGSVSTLTIQRTQQEDSAVYLCASSQPGQGHDSPLHFGNGTRLTVT.

V and J are TRBV4-3 and TRBJ2-5; no reliable D call. The better agreement between TRBJ2-7 and the DNA end casts doubt on the J call. Germline values: CDR1 LGHNA, CDR2 YSLEER. This CDR3 contains 16 residues. CDR3 amino acids: CASSQDRASRPYEQYF. For the CDR3, the DNA is TGCGCCAGCAGCCAAGATCGAGCGAGCCGGCCCTACGAGCAGTACTTC.

V and J are TRBV13 and TRBJ2-7, with TRBD2 as a possible D gene (5 bases). Per germline, CDR1 PRHDT and CDR2 FYEKMQ (reference sequence). The CDR3 contains 15 residues. V lost 5 bases and J 0 bases, leaving 14 bases between the germline ends. CDR3 DNA: TGTGCCAGCAGCGCAGCGGTTGGAGGCTCCTACGAGCAGTACTTC. It yields the protein CASSAAVGGSYEQYF. The full variable domain, its missing parts supplied by reference TRBV13 and TRBJ2-7, is AAGVIQSPRHLIKEKRETATLKCYPIPRHDTVYWYQQGPGQDPQFLISFYEKMQSDKGSIPDRFSAQQFSDYHSELNMSSLELGDSALYFCASSAAVGGSYEQYFGPGTRLTVT.

The chain links TRBV7-2 to TRBJ2-7; TRBD2 agrees at 8 bases. The length of the CDR3 is 18 residues. Trimming took 4 bases from V and 6 from J; bases not matched to a gene: 20. Germline CDR1 is SGHTA and CDR2 is FQGNSA. DNA of the CDR3: TGTGCCAGCAGCTCTCCGGGGCTGAGGCCGGGAGGGTGGGGCGAGCAGTACTTC. This translates into CASSSPGLRPGGWGEQYF.

The chain uses TRBV11-1 and TRBJ2-1; TRBD2 is a possible D gene (6 bases). CDR3 length equals 16 residues. Trimming took 1 base from V and 0 from J, leaving 10 bases between them. Germline V gene sequence: CDR1 SGHAT, CDR2 FQDESV (reference sequence). The CDR3, as DNA: TGTGCCAGCAGCTTAGGGGGGAGGAGCTCCTACAATGAGCAGTTCTTC. This sequence encodes CASSLGGRSSYNEQFF.

The CDR3, as DNA: TGTGCCTGGAGTCGGCAGGTGGCGGAAAAACTGTTTTTT. As protein: CAWSRQVAEKLFF. V usage is TRBV30 and J usage is TRBJ1-4; no definite D call. V dropped 2 bases and J dropped 8 bases, with 12 bases sitting between them. CDR1 and CDR2 (germline): GTSNPN, SVGIG (reference sequence). This CDR3 spans 13 amino acids.

V usage is TRBV2 and J usage is TRBJ2-3, with D perhaps matching TRBD1 (5 bases). This CDR3 has 14 amino acids. V was shortened by 7 bases and J by 0 bases, with 11 bases between the two germline ends. The germline CDR1 and CDR2 sequences are SNHLY and FYNNEI. As DNA, the CDR3 is TGTGCCAGCAATAGGGGCTCTAGCACAGATACGCAGTATTTT. Translated, it gives CASNRGSSTDTQYF.

The V call is TRBV5-1, the J call TRBJ2-7, with TRBD1 as a possible D gene (6 bases). CDR3 length: 15 amino acids. The ends were cut back, 5 bases at V and 1 base at J, with 16 bases in the middle. Looked up from germline, CDR1 is SGHRS and CDR2 is YFSETQ. The CDR3 is CASSPAGGASYEQYF. The CDR3 region has the DNA TGCGCCAGCAGTCCCGCTGGGGGCGCTTCCTACGAGCAGTACTTC. The variable domain in full, completed from reference TRBV5-1 and TRBJ2-7, reads KAGVTQTPRYLIKTRGQQVTLSCSPISGHRSVSWYQQTPGQGLQFLFEYFSETQRNKGNFPGRFSGRQFSNSRSEMNVSTLELGDSALYLCASSPAGGASYEQYFGPGTRLTVT.

The V call is TRBV2, the J call TRBJ2-1; D remains ambiguous. V lost 4 bases and J 5 bases, leaving 12 bases between the germline ends. Per germline, CDR1 SNHLY and CDR2 FYNNEI. The length of the CDR3 is 14 residues. The CDR3, as DNA: TGTGCCAGCAGTGTGCTGAGTTCCCACAATGAGCAGTTCTTC. Translation gives CASSVLSSHNEQFF.

The gene calls are TRBV28 and TRBJ2-7, with 8 bases that match TRBD1. The CDR3 sequence is 16 residues long. Germline CDR1 is MDHEN and CDR2 is SYDVKM. Trimming took 6 bases from V and 2 from J; bases not matched to a gene: 12. CDR3 residues: CASRKSRGQATYEQYF. CDR3 coding DNA: TGTGCCAGCAGAAAGTCCAGGGGACAGGCAACCTACGAGCAGTACTTC.

This chain links TRBV28 with TRBJ2-1, with TRBD1 matching 7 bases. This CDR3 region has 14 residues. Germline V gene data show CDR1 as MDHEN and CDR2 as SYDVKM. V dropped 7 bases and J dropped 4; count of bases not matched to a gene: 7. CDR3 DNA sequence: TGTGCCAGCAAGCCCGGGACAGATTACAATGAGCAGTTCTTC. This codes for CASKPGTDYNEQFF.

This chain connects TRBV25-1 to TRBJ2-5, with D perhaps TRBD1 (5 bases). Germline lookup yields CDR1 MGHDK and CDR2 SYGVNS. The CDR3 sequence is 15 residues long. Between the trimmed V and J ends, which lost 1 base and 0 bases, there was a span of 9 bases. The CDR3 DNA reads TGTGCCAGCAGTGAATTAAAGGGGTACCAAGAGACCCAGTACTTC. Residues: CASSELKGYQETQYF.